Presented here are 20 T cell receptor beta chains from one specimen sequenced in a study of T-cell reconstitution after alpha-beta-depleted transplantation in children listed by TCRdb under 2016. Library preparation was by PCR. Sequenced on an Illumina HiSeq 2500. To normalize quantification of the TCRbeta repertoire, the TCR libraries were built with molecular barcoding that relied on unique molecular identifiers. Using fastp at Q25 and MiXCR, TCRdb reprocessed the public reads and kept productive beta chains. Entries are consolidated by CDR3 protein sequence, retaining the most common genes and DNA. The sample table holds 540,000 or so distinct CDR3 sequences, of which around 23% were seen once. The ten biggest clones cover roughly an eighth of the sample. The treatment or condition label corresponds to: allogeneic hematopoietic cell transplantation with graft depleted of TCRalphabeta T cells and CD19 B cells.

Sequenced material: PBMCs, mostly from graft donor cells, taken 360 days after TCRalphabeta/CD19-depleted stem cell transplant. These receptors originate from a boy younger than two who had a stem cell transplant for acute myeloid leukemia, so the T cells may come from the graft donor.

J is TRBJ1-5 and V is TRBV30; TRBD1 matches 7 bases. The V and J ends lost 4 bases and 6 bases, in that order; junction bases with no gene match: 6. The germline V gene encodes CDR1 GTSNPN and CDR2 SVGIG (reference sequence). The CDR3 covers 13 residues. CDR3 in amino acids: CAWTGQDGQPQHF. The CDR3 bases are TGTGCCTGGACAGGACAGGACGGTCAGCCCCAGCATTTT.

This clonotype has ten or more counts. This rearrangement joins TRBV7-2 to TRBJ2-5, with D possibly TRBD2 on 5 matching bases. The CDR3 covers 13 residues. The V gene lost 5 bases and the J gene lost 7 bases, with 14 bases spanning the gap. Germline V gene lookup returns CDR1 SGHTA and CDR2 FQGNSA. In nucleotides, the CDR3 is TGTGCCAGCAGCCCAGGAGGTCGGGCGACCCAGTACTTC. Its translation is CASSPGGRATQYF.

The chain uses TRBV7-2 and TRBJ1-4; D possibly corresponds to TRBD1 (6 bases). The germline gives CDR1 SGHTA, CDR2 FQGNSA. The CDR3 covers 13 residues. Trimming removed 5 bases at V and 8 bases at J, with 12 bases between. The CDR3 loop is CASSRQVQEKLFF. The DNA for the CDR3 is TGTGCCAGCAGCCGACAGGTGCAGGAAAAACTGTTTTTT.

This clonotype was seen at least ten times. The CDR3 sequence is CASSSSGTGETGYTF. The CDR3 DNA sequence: TGTGCCAGCAGTTCATCCGGGACAGGGGAAACTGGCTACACCTTC. The V and J genes are TRBV12-3 or TRBV12-4 and TRBJ1-2, with TRBD1 identical over 10 bases. The J segment lost 7 bases and the V segment lost 4 bases, leaving 9 bases of the junction unmatched. The CDR3 has 15 amino acids.

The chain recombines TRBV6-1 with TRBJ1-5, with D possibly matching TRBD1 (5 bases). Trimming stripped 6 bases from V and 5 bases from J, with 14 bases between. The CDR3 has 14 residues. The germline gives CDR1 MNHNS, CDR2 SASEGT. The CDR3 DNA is TGTGCCAGCAGGGGCCCCGGGGCTTATCAGCCCCAGCATTTT. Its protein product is CASRGPGAYQPQHF.

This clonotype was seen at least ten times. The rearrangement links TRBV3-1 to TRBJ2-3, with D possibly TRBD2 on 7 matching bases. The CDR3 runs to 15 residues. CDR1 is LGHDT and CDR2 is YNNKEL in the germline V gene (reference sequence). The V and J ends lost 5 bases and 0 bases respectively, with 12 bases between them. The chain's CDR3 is CASSLRGASTDTQYF. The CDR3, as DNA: TGTGCCAGCAGCTTACGGGGGGCCAGCACAGATACGCAGTATTTT.

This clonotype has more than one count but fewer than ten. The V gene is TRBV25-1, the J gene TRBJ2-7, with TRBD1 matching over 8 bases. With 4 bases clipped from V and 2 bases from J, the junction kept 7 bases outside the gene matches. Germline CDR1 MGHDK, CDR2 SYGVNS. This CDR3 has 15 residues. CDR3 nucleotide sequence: TGTGCCAGCAGTGCATCCAGGGGGCTCACCTACGAGCAGTACTTC. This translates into CASSASRGLTYEQYF.

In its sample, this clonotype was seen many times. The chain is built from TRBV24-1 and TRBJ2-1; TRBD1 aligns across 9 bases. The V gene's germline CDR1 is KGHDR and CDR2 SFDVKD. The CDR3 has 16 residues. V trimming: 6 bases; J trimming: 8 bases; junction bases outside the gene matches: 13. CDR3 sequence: CATSRRSDRGVHEQFF. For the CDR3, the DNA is TGTGCCACCAGTCGTCGCTCCGACAGGGGGGTCCATGAGCAGTTCTTC.

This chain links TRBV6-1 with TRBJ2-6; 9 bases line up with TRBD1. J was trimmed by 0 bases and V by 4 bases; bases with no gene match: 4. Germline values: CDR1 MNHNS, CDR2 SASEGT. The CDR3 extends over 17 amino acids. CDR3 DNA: TGTGCCAGCAGTGCCGGGACAGGGCACTCTGGGGCCAACGTCCTGACTTTC. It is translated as CASSAGTGHSGANVLTF.

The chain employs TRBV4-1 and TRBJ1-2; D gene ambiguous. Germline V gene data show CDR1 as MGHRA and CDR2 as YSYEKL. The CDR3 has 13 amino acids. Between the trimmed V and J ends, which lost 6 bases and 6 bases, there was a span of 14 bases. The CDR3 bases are TGCGCCAGCAGGAACACGGGGAGGGATGGCTACACCTTC. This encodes CASRNTGRDGYTF.

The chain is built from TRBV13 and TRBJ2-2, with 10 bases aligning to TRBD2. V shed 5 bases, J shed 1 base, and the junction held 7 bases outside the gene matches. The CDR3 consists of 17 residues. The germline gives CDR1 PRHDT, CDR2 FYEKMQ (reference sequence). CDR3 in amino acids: CASSIQRTSGNTGELFF. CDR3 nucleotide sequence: TGTGCCAGCAGCATACAGAGGACTAGCGGGAACACCGGGGAGCTGTTTTTT.

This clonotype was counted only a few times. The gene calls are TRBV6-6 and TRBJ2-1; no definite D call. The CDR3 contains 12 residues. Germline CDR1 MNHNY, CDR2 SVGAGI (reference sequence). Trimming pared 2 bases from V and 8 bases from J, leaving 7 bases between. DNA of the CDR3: TGTGCCAGCAGTTACAAGCTAGATGAGCAGTTCTTC. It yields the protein CASSYKLDEQFF.

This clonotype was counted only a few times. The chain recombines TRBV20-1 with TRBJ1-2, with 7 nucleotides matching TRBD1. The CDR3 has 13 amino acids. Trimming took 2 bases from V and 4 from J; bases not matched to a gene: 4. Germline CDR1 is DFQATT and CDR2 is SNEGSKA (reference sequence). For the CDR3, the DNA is TGCAGTGCTAGAATCCGGGACAGCTATGGCTACACCTTC. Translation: CSARIRDSYGYTF.

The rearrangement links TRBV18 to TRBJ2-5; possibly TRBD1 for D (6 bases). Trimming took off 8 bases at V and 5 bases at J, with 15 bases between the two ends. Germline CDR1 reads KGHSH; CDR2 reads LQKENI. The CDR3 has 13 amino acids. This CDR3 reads CASRDINAETQYF. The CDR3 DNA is TGTGCCAGCCGGGACATCAATGCGGAGACCCAGTACTTC.

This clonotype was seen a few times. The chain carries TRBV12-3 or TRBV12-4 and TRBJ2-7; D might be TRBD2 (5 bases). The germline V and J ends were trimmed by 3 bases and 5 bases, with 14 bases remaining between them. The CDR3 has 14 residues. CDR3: CASSFAQQRNEQYF. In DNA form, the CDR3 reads TGTGCCAGCAGTTTCGCGCAGCAGCGGAACGAGCAGTACTTC.

CDR3 sequence reads: CASSFTRANTGELFF. The DNA for the CDR3 is TGTGCCAGCAGCTTCACCAGGGCGAACACCGGGGAGCTGTTTTTT. The rearrangement links TRBV5-4 to TRBJ2-2; D is perhaps TRBD1 (5 bases). CDR1 SGHNT and CDR2 YYREEE come from the germline V gene (reference sequence). The V and J ends lost 2 bases and 0 bases respectively, with 8 bases between them. The CDR3 consists of 15 residues.

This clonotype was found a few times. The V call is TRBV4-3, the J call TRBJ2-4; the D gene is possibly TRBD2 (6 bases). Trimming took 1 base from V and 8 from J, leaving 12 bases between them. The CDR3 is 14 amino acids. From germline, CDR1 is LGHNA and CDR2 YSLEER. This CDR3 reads CASSQGRGRDIQYF. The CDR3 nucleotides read TGCGCCAGCAGCCAAGGGAGGGGACGGGACATTCAGTACTTC.

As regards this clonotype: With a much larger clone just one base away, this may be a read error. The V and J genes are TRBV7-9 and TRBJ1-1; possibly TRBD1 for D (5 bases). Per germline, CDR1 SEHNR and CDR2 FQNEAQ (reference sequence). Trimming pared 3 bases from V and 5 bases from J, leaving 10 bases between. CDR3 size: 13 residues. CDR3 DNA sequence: TGTGCCAGCAGCTTTGGGACCGAGACTGAAGCTTTCTTT. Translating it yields CASSFGTETEAFF.

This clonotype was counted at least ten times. The CDR3 coding sequence is TGTGCCAGCAGCGTAGAAGGGACATTCGGGGAGCTGTTTTTT. This codes for CASSVEGTFGELFF. The chain uses TRBV9 and TRBJ2-2, with D possibly being TRBD1 (6 bases). The length of the CDR3 is 14 residues. V gave up 0 bases and J gave up 7 bases, with 10 bases separating them. CDR1 and CDR2 (germline): SGDLS, YYNGEE.

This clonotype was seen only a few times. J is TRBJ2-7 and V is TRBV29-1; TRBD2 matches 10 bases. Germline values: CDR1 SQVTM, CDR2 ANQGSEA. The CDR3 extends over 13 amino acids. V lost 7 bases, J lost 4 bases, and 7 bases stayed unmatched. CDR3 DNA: TGCAGCGATAAGCGGGGGGGTGTGTACGAGCAGTACTTC. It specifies CSDKRGGVYEQYF.